This paragraph reports one TCR beta chain. Antigen specificity is unknown. This sample stems from a study of PD-1 blockade in classical Hodgkin lymphoma. Points from the study as a whole: Complete responders matched newly diagnosed patients in baseline diversity. Later analyses included only patients treated at least 1 year post-ASCT.

Time point specified: cycle 4 day 1 (C4D1), after six to seven weeks of nivolumab. Every patient was affected by relapse after autologous stem cell transplantation, while exposure to brentuximab vedotin was not uniform. The V gene's germline CDR1 is MDHEN and CDR2 SYDVKM. The CDR3 is made up of 15 amino acids. Trimming removed 6 bases at V and 8 bases at J, with 19 bases between. TCRdb's table, derived via immunoSEQ multiplex PCR, lists solely in-frame clones and lacks some. The sample carries approximately 20,000 clones, more than 75% recorded once. The sequencing here drew on peripheral blood mononuclear cells (PBMCs), taken before the fourth cycle of nivolumab. The TCR sequence derives from a human donor with classical Hodgkin lymphoma. The chain combines TRBV28 with TRBJ1-4, with unresolved D. CDR3 in DNA: TGTGCCAGCAGCACCTTCCGAGTGGTGTGCGAAAAACTGTTTTTT. Residues: CASSTFRVVCEKLFF. Together with reference TRBV28 and TRBJ1-4, the CDR3 gives the full variable domain: DVKVTQSSRYLVKRTGEKVFLECVQDMDHENMFWYRQDPGLGLRLIYFSYDVKMKEKGDIPEGYSVSREKKERFSLILESASTNQTSMYLCASSTFRVVCEKLFFGSGTQLSVL.